This T cell receptor (beta chain) is from a study of T cells in Graves' hyperthyroidism and ophthalmopathy. Study as a whole: Prior to any treatment, at the point of initial diagnosis, peripheral blood was collected. Findings and limits, study-wide: For ophthalmopathy, model prediction preceded onset by a median about 6.2 months.

Uncontrolled infection, other autoimmune disease, pregnancy or lactation disqualified patients from enrolment. The authors obtained PBMCs from 10 ml of fresh peripheral blood. This CDR3 comprises 15 residues. Germline loops: CDR1 SEHNR, CDR2 FQNEAQ (reference sequence). Amplification yielded TCR beta CDR3 regions, with RNA transcripts as the source. TCR CDR3 regions were first amplified by RT-PCR with HTBI primers. TCRdb re-called the multiplex PCR reads through MiXCR, storing one row per CDR3 protein. Found here are 410,000 or so distinct CDR3 sequences, under 15% of them singletons; the top ten hold less than 15%. This clonotype was recorded at least ten times. Its antigen remains unidentified. One end of the junction varies from germline; a read error may be responsible.

The chain combines TRBV7-9 with TRBJ2-5; 8 positions agree with TRBD1. The clonotype originates from a young man with Graves' ophthalmopathy. The material sequenced was blood. CDR3 sequence reads: CASSLGQGLQETQYF. The CDR3 DNA reads TGTGCCAGCAGTTTAGGACAGGGCCTCCAAGAGACCCAGTACTTC.